This TCR beta chain was identified in a study of blood T cell repertoires in COVID-19. Study-wide context: T cells, B-cell-depleted T cells, or PBMCs supplied cDNA or gDNA.

Per the original data handling: Amplification of reference gene primers provided the estimated nucleated cell counts. The data were produced by immunoSEQ multiplex PCR, yet TCRdb's version contains in-frame clones alone and is incomplete. D and trimming were read from the DNA, whereas the V and J calls and clone size are those reported in that table. The sample yields roughly 250,000 clones, around 87% seen once. V trimming: 3 bases; J trimming: 4 bases; junction bases outside the gene matches: 5. The CDR3 extends over 15 amino acids. The germline V gene has CDR1 LNHDA and CDR2 SQIVND (reference sequence).

Material for sequencing was peripheral blood. The chain joins TRBV19 to TRBJ2-3; 9 bases map to TRBD2. The source of this sequence is a woman aged 50 to 60 with acute or convalescent COVID-19. The CDR3 DNA follows: TGTGCCAGTAGTATCGCGGGAGGGTCGTCAGATACGCAGTATTTT. Translation: CASSIAGGSSDTQYF.